Below are 10 T cell receptor beta chains sequenced from a single sample in a study of blood T cell repertoires in COVID-19. Sequenced by immunoSEQ multiplex PCR; TCRdb stores in-frame clones only, minus some. The table shows fewer than 200,000 clones, with 65% to 90% occurring only once. Sequencing was performed on peripheral blood. These receptors originate from a man in his forties or fifties with active or convalescent COVID-19.

J is TRBJ1-5 and V is TRBV7-9; D is unresolved. V lost 5 bases and J 5 bases, leaving 7 bases between the germline ends. Germline CDR1 SEHNR, CDR2 FQNEAQ (reference sequence). The CDR3 extends over 12 amino acids. The CDR3 reads CASSDQYQPQHF. In DNA form, the CDR3 reads TGTGCCAGCAGCGATCAGTATCAGCCCCAGCATTTT.

V is TRBV19 and J is TRBJ2-1; D is possibly TRBD2 (5 bases). Trimming stripped 5 bases from V and 3 bases from J, with 8 bases between. Germline V gene data show CDR1 as LNHDA and CDR2 as SQIVND (reference sequence). CDR3 length equals 13 residues. In DNA form, the CDR3 reads TGTGCCAGTAGTCCACGGGGCTACAATGAGCAGTTCTTC. It specifies CASSPRGYNEQFF.

The chain combines TRBV28 with TRBJ1-5; no reliable D call. Germline V gives CDR1 MDHEN, CDR2 SYDVKM. The CDR3 has 14 amino acids. V was shortened by 3 bases and J by 7 bases, with 13 bases between the two germline ends. CDR3 residues: CASSFGQVEQPQHF. For the CDR3, the DNA is TGTGCCAGCAGTTTTGGGCAAGTGGAACAGCCCCAGCATTTT.

The gene calls are TRBV6-6 and TRBJ2-5; TRBD1 aligns across 7 bases. This CDR3 is built from 13 residues. Germline CDR1 is MNHNY and CDR2 is SVGAGI (reference sequence). The V segment lost 6 bases and the J segment 1 base; nucleotides outside the gene matches: 2. The CDR3 sequence: CASSGTAQETQYF. The DNA for the CDR3 is TGTGCCAGCAGCGGGACAGCCCAAGAGACCCAGTACTTC.

The V call is TRBV6-2 or TRBV6-3, the J call TRBJ2-2; maybe TRBD2 (7 bases). Germline V gene sequence: CDR1 MNHEY, CDR2 SVGEGT. Deletions cut 0 bases from V and 7 bases from J, with 18 bases between. The CDR3 is 17 residues long. In nucleotides, the CDR3 is TGTGCCAGCAGTTACTCGTTAGGGGGGGCGCGTGTCGGGGAGCTGTTTTTT. It yields the protein CASSYSLGGARVGELFF.

The rearrangement links TRBV11-3 to TRBJ2-2, with D hard to call. V dropped 5 bases and J dropped 4 bases, with 2 bases sitting between them. Per germline, CDR1 SGHNT and CDR2 YENEEA. The CDR3 is 11 amino acids. The CDR3 bases are TGTGCCAGCAGCCTCACCGGGGAGCTGTTTTTT. Protein: CASSLTGELFF.

The chain has TRBV7-9 and TRBJ1-2; D is possibly TRBD1 (6 bases). With 6 bases removed from V and 2 bases from J, the gap between germline ends came to 16 bases. The germline V gene has CDR1 SEHNR and CDR2 FQNEAQ (reference sequence). The CDR3 is made up of 15 amino acids. The CDR3 reads CASSPGQLINYGYTF. The CDR3 DNA reads TGTGCCAGCAGTCCCGGACAGCTAATAAACTATGGCTACACCTTC.

The chain joins TRBV28 to TRBJ1-2; TRBD1 matches at 9 bases. The CDR3 is 16 residues long. V trimming: 3 bases; J trimming: 4 bases; junction bases outside the gene matches: 9. Germline CDR1 and CDR2: MDHEN and SYDVKM. The CDR3 coding sequence is TGTGCCAGCAGTTTCCGGGACAGGGTGATTATCTATGGCTACACCTTC. Encoded protein: CASSFRDRVIIYGYTF.

V and J are TRBV11-1 and TRBJ2-5; D remains ambiguous. Germline loops: CDR1 SGHAT, CDR2 FQDESV (reference sequence). This CDR3 has 13 amino acids. V was clipped by 3 bases and J by 1 base, with 6 bases between them. This CDR3 is CASSFSTQETQYF. CDR3 nucleotides: TGTGCCAGCAGCTTTTCTACCCAAGAGACCCAGTACTTC. Full variable domain (remainder filled in from reference TRBV11-1 and TRBJ2-5): EAEVAQSPRYKITEKSQAVAFWCDPISGHATLYWYRQILGQGPELLVQFQDESVVDDSQLPKDRFSAERLKGVDSTLKIQPAELGDSAMYLCASSFSTQETQYFGPGTRLLVL.

This chain connects TRBV9 to TRBJ2-3; D perhaps matches TRBD1 (6 bases). The V end lost 4 bases, the J end lost 1 base, and 10 bases lay between the germline ends. Germline-derived CDR1 and CDR2 are SGDLS and YYNGEE. CDR3 length equals 14 residues. CDR3 residues: CASSSRQGTDTQYF. The DNA for the CDR3 is TGTGCCAGCAGCTCTCGACAGGGCACAGATACGCAGTATTTT.